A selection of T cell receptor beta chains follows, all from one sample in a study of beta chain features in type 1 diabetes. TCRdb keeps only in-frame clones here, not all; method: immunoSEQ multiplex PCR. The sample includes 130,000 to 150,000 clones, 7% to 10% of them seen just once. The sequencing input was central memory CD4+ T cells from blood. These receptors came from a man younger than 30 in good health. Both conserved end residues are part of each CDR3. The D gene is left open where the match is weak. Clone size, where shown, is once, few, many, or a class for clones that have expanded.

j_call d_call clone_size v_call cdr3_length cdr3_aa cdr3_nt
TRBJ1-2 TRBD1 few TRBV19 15 CASTDTDRVAYGYTF TGTGCCAGTACTGATACTGACAGGGTCGCTTATGGCTACACCTTC
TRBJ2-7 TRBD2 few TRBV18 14 CASSPGGGSYEQYF TGTGCCAGCTCGCCCGGGGGGGGTAGCTACGAGCAGTACTTC
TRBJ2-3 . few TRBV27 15 CASSSYLQGPDTQYF TGTGCCAGCAGTTCGTACCTACAGGGCCCAGATACGCAGTATTTT
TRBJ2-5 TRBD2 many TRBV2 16 CASSEGSSGGPETQYF TGTGCCAGCAGTGAAGGTAGTAGCGGGGGGCCAGAGACCCAGTACTTC
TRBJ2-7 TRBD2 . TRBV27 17 CASRETGASGGAYEQYF TGTGCCAGCAGAGAGACAGGGGCTAGCGGGGGGGCCTACGAGCAGTACTTC
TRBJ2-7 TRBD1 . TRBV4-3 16 CASSQDRTGGRYEQYF TGCGCCAGCAGCCAAGATCGGACAGGGGGAAGGTACGAGCAGTACTTC
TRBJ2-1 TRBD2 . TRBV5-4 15 CASSLRGGSYNEQFF TGTGCCAGCAGCTTGCGGGGGGGCTCCTACAATGAGCAGTTCTTC
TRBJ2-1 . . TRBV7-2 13 CASSRNRDHEQFF TGTGCCAGCAGCCGAAACAGGGACCATGAGCAGTTCTTC
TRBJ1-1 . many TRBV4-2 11 CASSQSSEAFF TGTGCCAGCAGCCAAAGCTCTGAAGCTTTCTTT
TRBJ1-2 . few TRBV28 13 CASRNGPFYGYTF TGTGCCAGCAGGAATGGGCCCTTCTATGGCTACACCTTC
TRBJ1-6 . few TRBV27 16 CASSLSTNSYNSPLHF TGTGCCAGCAGTTTATCGACAAACTCCTATAATTCACCCCTCCACTTT
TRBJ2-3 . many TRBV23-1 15 CASSRREGGTDTQYF TGCGCCAGCAGCCGACGTGAGGGCGGCACAGATACGCAGTATTTT
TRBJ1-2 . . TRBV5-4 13 CASSLDRADGYTF TGTGCCAGCAGCTTGGACAGGGCGGACGGCTACACCTTC
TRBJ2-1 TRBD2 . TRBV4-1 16 CASSQWTSGASNEQFF TGCGCCAGCAGCCAGTGGACTAGCGGGGCGTCCAATGAGCAGTTCTTC
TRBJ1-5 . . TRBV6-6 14 CASSYSTTQPPQHF TGTGCCAGCAGTTACTCGACAACTCAACCGCCCCAGCATTTT
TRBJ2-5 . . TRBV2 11 CASSRGETQYF TGTGCCAGCAGTAGGGGGGAGACCCAGTACTTC
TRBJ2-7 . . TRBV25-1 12 CASGDKAHEQYF TGTGCCAGCGGCGACAAGGCCCACGAGCAGTACTTC
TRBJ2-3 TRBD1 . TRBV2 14 CASMGGRGPDTQYF TGTGCCAGCATGGGGGGCAGGGGGCCAGATACGCAGTATTTT
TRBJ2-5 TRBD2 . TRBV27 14 CASLPAGGAETQYF TGTGCCAGCCTTCCCGCGGGGGGCGCGGAGACCCAGTACTTC
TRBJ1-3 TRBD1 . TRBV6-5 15 CASSPGQAPRNTIYF TGTGCCAGCAGCCCCGGACAGGCCCCCCGAAACACCATATATTTT
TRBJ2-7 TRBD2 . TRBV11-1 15 CASSTTTSGGGEQYF TGTGCCAGCAGCACTACGACTAGCGGGGGTGGCGAGCAGTACTTC